What follows are 8 T cell receptor beta chains derived from one specimen sequenced in a study of Graves' ophthalmopathy and Graves' hyperthyroidism. Amplification of the TCR beta CDR3 regions used RNA transcripts (as template). The workflow started with a first-round RT-PCR run with HTBI primers and then moved on to a second-round multiplex PCR. TCRdb called the multiplex PCR reads again in MiXCR, with one record for every CDR3 protein. The sample yields 600,000 to 650,000 distinct CDR3 sequences, 22% seen once. Sequences were obtained from peripheral blood. These receptors were collected from a woman aged 18-35 years with stable Graves' hyperthyroidism. Some clones in this sample may be carry-over from other donors' samples.

This clonotype appeared many times. The chain employs TRBV12-5 and TRBJ1-1, with D uncertain. Germline V gene sequence: CDR1 LGHNT, CDR2 FRNRAP. The CDR3 spans 12 residues. Trimming pared 1 base from V and 8 bases from J, leaving 8 bases between. The CDR3 DNA is TGTGCTAGTGGTTTGGACACTGAGGAAGCTTTCTTT. This codes for CASGLDTEEAFF. Using reference TRBV12-5 and TRBJ1-1 for the parts outside the CDR3, the full variable domain is DARVTQTPRHKVTEMGQEVTMRCQPILGHNTVFWYRQTMMQGLELLAYFRNRAPLDDSGMPKDRFSAEMPDATLATLKIQPSEPRDSAVYFCASGLDTEEAFFGQGTRLTVV.

This clonotype was observed at least ten times. The V gene is TRBV11-2, the J gene TRBJ1-2; 10 bases match TRBD1. J gave up 6 bases and V 0 bases, and 7 bases lay outside the gene matches. The CDR3 consists of 16 residues. Germline CDR1 and CDR2: SGHAT and FQNNGV. The chain's CDR3 is CASSLEIGTGDHGYTF. The CDR3 nucleotides read TGTGCCAGCAGCTTAGAAATAGGGACAGGGGACCATGGCTACACCTTC.

This clonotype was found many times. V is TRBV7-2 and J is TRBJ2-7; a possible D gene is TRBD1 (6 bases). The ends were cut back, 6 bases at V and 2 bases at J, with 8 bases in the middle. The length of the CDR3 is 12 residues. The germline gives CDR1 SGHTA, CDR2 FQGNSA. CDR3 region: CASRRTAYEQYF. The CDR3 coding sequence is TGTGCCAGCAGGAGGACAGCCTACGAGCAGTACTTC.

This clonotype was counted at least ten times. The chain joins TRBV19 to TRBJ1-2; D might be TRBD1 (5 bases). The germline V gene encodes CDR1 LNHDA and CDR2 SQIVND (reference sequence). Trimming stripped 6 bases from V and 4 bases from J, with 15 bases between. The CDR3 covers 14 residues. The chain's CDR3 is CASRGGENGYGYTF. The CDR3 DNA sequence: TGTGCCAGTAGGGGGGGGGAGAACGGCTATGGCTACACCTTC.

This clonotype occurred many times. The gene calls are TRBV2 and TRBJ1-2; TRBD1 might be the D (6 bases). Trimming took off 7 bases at V and 6 bases at J, with 15 bases between the two ends. The CDR3 spans 13 residues. The germline V gene encodes CDR1 SNHLY and CDR2 FYNNEI. Here the CDR3 DNA reads TGTGCCAGCATGGGGGGCTACCTCCATGGCTACACCTTC. Its translation: CASMGGYLHGYTF. The full variable domain, completed using reference TRBV2 and TRBJ1-2, is EPEVTQTPSHQVTQMGQEVILRCVPISNHLYFYWYRQILGQKVEFLVSFYNNEISEKSEIFDDQFSVERPDGSNFTLKIRSTKLEDSAMYFCASMGGYLHGYTFGSGTRLTVV.

CDR3 residues: CASSYGLAGGADTQYF. The CDR3 region has the DNA TGTGCCAGCAGTTACGGACTAGCGGGGGGGGCAGATACGCAGTATTTT. The rearrangement uses TRBV6-5 and TRBJ2-3; 15 bases agree with TRBD2. V dropped 2 bases and J dropped 4; count of bases not matched to a gene: 1. The CDR3 spans 16 residues. Germline V gene lookup returns CDR1 MNHEY and CDR2 SVGAGI.

This clonotype was detected only a few times. The chain has TRBV30 and TRBJ1-1, with 8 bases lining up with TRBD1. In germline, CDR1 is GTSNPN, CDR2 SVGIG (reference sequence). V was clipped by 0 bases and J by 0 bases; unmatched bases: 3. The CDR3 covers 15 residues. DNA of the CDR3: TGTGCCTGGAGTGTCACAGGGGGTCTGAACACTGAAGCTTTCTTT. Residues: CAWSVTGGLNTEAFF.

This chain joins TRBV12-3 or TRBV12-4 and TRBJ2-7; D not resolved. This CDR3 spans 13 amino acids. Trimming stripped 3 bases from V and 6 bases from J, with 12 bases between. CDR3: CASSLGKLGEQYF. The CDR3 DNA is TGTGCCAGCAGTTTGGGAAAGTTAGGCGAGCAGTACTTC.